The 5 T cell receptor beta chains presented below share a single source sample, sequenced in a study of T cells in Graves' hyperthyroidism and ophthalmopathy. RNA transcripts served as the template for amplifying TCR beta CDR3 regions. TCR CDR3 underwent first-round RT-PCR with the HTBI primer set. TCRdb passed the multiplex PCR reads through MiXCR, listing each CDR3 protein once. Among about 660,000 distinct CDR3 sequences listed, over 40% were seen once. The sequencing input was peripheral blood or thyroid tissue (not recorded which). Receptors were obtained from an adult man with Graves' disease, either hyperthyroidism or ophthalmopathy (not recorded which).

The sample holds many counts of this clonotype. V gene TRBV9 combines with J gene TRBJ1-5; D gene unclear. The V gene's germline CDR1 is SGDLS and CDR2 YYNGEE. This CDR3 spans 12 amino acids. V gave up 5 bases and J gave up 5 bases, with 8 bases separating them. In DNA form, the CDR3 reads TGTGCCAGCAGTGTGGGGTATCAGCCCCAGCATTTT. Protein sequence: CASSVGYQPQHF. The full variable domain, completed using reference TRBV9 and TRBJ1-5, is DSGVTQTPKHLITATGQRVTLRCSPRSGDLSVYWYQQSLDQGLQFLIQYYNGEERAKGNILERFSAQQFPDLHSELNLSSLELGDSALYFCASSVGYQPQHFGDGTRLSIL.

As regards this clonotype: At one end, the junction sequence differs from germline, possibly due to a read error. J is TRBJ1-2 and V is TRBV9; TRBD1 agrees at 7 bases. The V gene's germline CDR1 is SGDLS and CDR2 YYNGEE. The CDR3 has 15 residues. This chain's CDR3 is CASSVSRDSFYGYIF. The CDR3 nucleotides are TGTGCCAGCAGCGTATCCCGGGACAGCTTCTATGGCTACATCTTC.

In its sample, this clonotype was seen many times. The chain employs TRBV2 and TRBJ1-5, with D hard to call. The V end lost 6 bases, the J end lost 5 bases, and 11 bases lay between the germline ends. Germline values: CDR1 SNHLY, CDR2 FYNNEI. The CDR3 covers 13 residues. CDR3 protein: CASSITSYQPQHF. DNA for the CDR3: TGTGCCAGCAGCATTACATCGTATCAGCCCCAGCATTTT.

This sequence joins TRBV29-1 and TRBJ1-2; D call uncertain. V lost 8 bases and J 4 bases, leaving 5 bases between the germline ends. The germline V gene has CDR1 SQVTM and CDR2 ANQGSEA. The CDR3 totals 9 residues. CDR3: CSLGYGYTF. CDR3 nucleotides: TGCAGCTTGGGCTATGGCTACACCTTC.

The chain links TRBV7-2 to TRBJ1-5; possibly TRBD1 for D (5 bases). The CDR3 totals 17 residues. Germline lookup yields CDR1 SGHTA and CDR2 FQGNSA. V gave up 0 bases and J gave up 2 bases, with 14 bases separating them. The CDR3 protein is CASSLAHGMGGNQPQHF. The CDR3 nucleotides read TGTGCCAGCAGCTTAGCGCACGGGATGGGGGGCAATCAGCCCCAGCATTTT. Supplemented by reference TRBV7-2 and TRBJ1-5, the full variable domain reads GAGVSQSPSNKVTEKGKDVELRCDPISGHTALYWYRQSLGQGLEFLIYFQGNSAPDKSGLPSDRFSAERTGGSVSTLTIQRTQQEDSAVYLCASSLAHGMGGNQPQHFGDGTRLSIL.